The rows below give T cell receptor beta chains drawn from one sample of a study of cytomegalovirus exposure and HLA in healthy donors. Sequencing was performed with immunoSEQ multiplex PCR; in TCRdb, only in-frame clones are kept and a portion is missing. The table has roughly 200,000 clones, roughly four fifths seen once. Sequenced sample: PBMCs. The receptor set was obtained from a man in his forties or fifties in good health and CMV-seropositive. The CDR3 runs from the conserved cysteine through the conserved F or W. Each record gives: V gene, D gene, J gene, clone size, CDR3 DNA, CDR3 protein. D genes are given only for firm matches. Clone sizes are given selectively: once, few, many, or a class where the clone is expanded.

v_call: TRBV5-1
d_call: TRBD1
j_call: TRBJ1-1
clone_size: .
cdr3_nt: TGCGCCAGCAGAAACCCGGGACAGGGCGGGTCGACTGAAGCTTTCTTT
cdr3_aa: CASRNPGQGGSTEAFF

v_call: TRBV6-6
d_call: .
j_call: TRBJ1-1
clone_size: few
cdr3_nt: TGTGCCAGCAGTTACTCCGGGAAGTCGGGGACTGAAGCTTTCTTT
cdr3_aa: CASSYSGKSGTEAFF

v_call: TRBV28
d_call: TRBD2
j_call: TRBJ2-4
clone_size: .
cdr3_nt: TGTGCCAGCAGTTTGCCTAGCGGGGGTATAGCCAAAAACATTCAGTACTTC
cdr3_aa: CASSLPSGGIAKNIQYF

v_call: TRBV5-6
d_call: .
j_call: TRBJ2-7
clone_size: .
cdr3_nt: TGTGCCAGCGGGGGGATGCATAATATAACCTACGAGCAGTACTTC
cdr3_aa: CASGGMHNITYEQYF

v_call: TRBV7-3
d_call: .
j_call: TRBJ2-2
clone_size: .
cdr3_nt: TGTGCCAGCAGCTTAATTGGGGGGATCGGGGAGCTGTTTTTT
cdr3_aa: CASSLIGGIGELFF

v_call: TRBV6-1
d_call: TRBD1
j_call: TRBJ2-7
clone_size: few
cdr3_nt: TGTGCCAGCAGTGAATTCGGACAGGATGCCTACGAGCAGTACTTC
cdr3_aa: CASSEFGQDAYEQYF

v_call: TRBV11-2
d_call: .
j_call: TRBJ2-3
clone_size: .
cdr3_nt: TGTGCCAGCAGCTTTGGGAGCGGTAGCACAGATACGCAGTATTTT
cdr3_aa: CASSFGSGSTDTQYF

v_call: TRBV6-6
d_call: TRBD1
j_call: TRBJ1-4
clone_size: .
cdr3_nt: TGTGCCAGCAGGCGGACAGGGGTAACTAATGAAAAACTGTTTTTT
cdr3_aa: CASRRTGVTNEKLFF

v_call: TRBV5-4
d_call: TRBD1
j_call: TRBJ2-3
clone_size: .
cdr3_nt: TGTGCCCTAAGCCTACAGGGGCAAGATACGCAGTATTTT
cdr3_aa: CALSLQGQDTQYF

v_call: TRBV28
d_call: .
j_call: TRBJ1-2
clone_size: .
cdr3_nt: TGTGCCAGCAGTTTCCAAGGGGGGGGTTTTAACTATGGCTACACCTTC
cdr3_aa: CASSFQGGGFNYGYTF

v_call: TRBV25-1
d_call: TRBD1
j_call: TRBJ1-1
clone_size: few
cdr3_nt: TGTGCCAGCAGAGGACAGGGGTTCGGCACTGAAGCTTTCTTT
cdr3_aa: CASRGQGFGTEAFF

v_call: TRBV2
d_call: .
j_call: TRBJ2-5
clone_size: .
cdr3_nt: TGTGCCAGCAGTCCCCCCCGAGGGCAAGAGACCCAGTACTTC
cdr3_aa: CASSPPRGQETQYF

v_call: TRBV29-1
d_call: TRBD1
j_call: TRBJ1-1
clone_size: .
cdr3_nt: TGCAGCGTTGAAGGGTCTACAGGGGCCGGGCGGACTGAAGCTTTCTTT
cdr3_aa: CSVEGSTGAGRTEAFF

v_call: TRBV27
d_call: .
j_call: TRBJ1-1
clone_size: .
cdr3_nt: TGTGCCAGCAGTCCCCACACCCTCGGGACACTGAAAGCTTTCTTT
cdr3_aa: CASSPHTLGTLKAFF

v_call: TRBV5-4
d_call: TRBD1
j_call: TRBJ1-1
clone_size: few
cdr3_nt: TGTGCCAGCAGCTCCTACCGGGGACAGGGCGGACGGAACACTGAAGCTTTCTTT
cdr3_aa: CASSSYRGQGGRNTEAFF

v_call: TRBV6-1
d_call: TRBD2
j_call: TRBJ2-5
clone_size: .
cdr3_nt: TGTGCCAGCAGTGAAGGGATAGCGGGGGACATCGAGACCCAGTACTTC
cdr3_aa: CASSEGIAGDIETQYF

v_call: TRBV30
d_call: TRBD1
j_call: TRBJ2-1
clone_size: .
cdr3_nt: TGTGCCTGGAGTGTTGGACAGGGACCCTACAATGAGCAGTTCTTC
cdr3_aa: CAWSVGQGPYNEQFF

v_call: TRBV6-5
d_call: TRBD1
j_call: TRBJ2-7
clone_size: .
cdr3_nt: TGTGCCAGCAGTAACAGGGGATCCGAGCAGTACTTC
cdr3_aa: CASSNRGSEQYF

v_call: TRBV6-5
d_call: TRBD2
j_call: TRBJ2-7
clone_size: .
cdr3_nt: TGTGCCAGCAGTCCGACTAGCAACTACGAGCAGTACTTC
cdr3_aa: CASSPTSNYEQYF

v_call: TRBV29-1
d_call: TRBD1
j_call: TRBJ2-7
clone_size: few
cdr3_nt: TGCAGCGTTACAGGACAGGGGAAAAACGAGCAGTACTTC
cdr3_aa: CSVTGQGKNEQYF

v_call: TRBV5-4
d_call: TRBD1
j_call: TRBJ2-3
clone_size: .
cdr3_nt: TGTGCCAGCAGGCGGACAGGGGACCCCACAGATACGCAGTATTTT
cdr3_aa: CASRRTGDPTDTQYF

v_call: TRBV19
d_call: TRBD1
j_call: TRBJ2-5
clone_size: .
cdr3_nt: TGTGCCAGTAGTACGGACAGGGTAGCGCCCCAGTACTTC
cdr3_aa: CASSTDRVAPQYF

v_call: TRBV7-9
d_call: TRBD2
j_call: TRBJ2-1
clone_size: few
cdr3_nt: TGTGCCAGCAGCCCTGCGACTAGCGGAATTAATGAGCAGTTCTTC
cdr3_aa: CASSPATSGINEQFF

v_call: TRBV7-8
d_call: .
j_call: TRBJ2-1
clone_size: once
cdr3_nt: TGTGCCAGCAGCGTTAGTGTAATATACAATGAGCAGTTCTTC
cdr3_aa: CASSVSVIYNEQFF

v_call: TRBV25-1
d_call: TRBD1
j_call: TRBJ2-3
clone_size: .
cdr3_nt: TGTGCCAGCAGTAGCCATGGACAGGGGGCTGCAGATACGCAGTATTTT
cdr3_aa: CASSSHGQGAADTQYF

v_call: TRBV2
d_call: TRBD1
j_call: TRBJ2-3
clone_size: few
cdr3_nt: TGTGCCAGCAACCCCGACAGGGGCACAGATACGCAGTATTTT
cdr3_aa: CASNPDRGTDTQYF

v_call: TRBV4-1
d_call: .
j_call: TRBJ2-1
clone_size: .
cdr3_nt: TGCGCCAGCAGCCACCGGGGATACAATGAGCAGTTCTTC
cdr3_aa: CASSHRGYNEQFF

v_call: TRBV28
d_call: .
j_call: TRBJ2-4
clone_size: .
cdr3_nt: TGTGCCAGCAGTTTTGGCCTAGCCAAAAACATTCAGTACTTC
cdr3_aa: CASSFGLAKNIQYF

v_call: TRBV5-1
d_call: .
j_call: TRBJ1-5
clone_size: once
cdr3_nt: TGCGCCAGCAGCTTGGATATTAATCAGCCCCAGCATTTT
cdr3_aa: CASSLDINQPQHF